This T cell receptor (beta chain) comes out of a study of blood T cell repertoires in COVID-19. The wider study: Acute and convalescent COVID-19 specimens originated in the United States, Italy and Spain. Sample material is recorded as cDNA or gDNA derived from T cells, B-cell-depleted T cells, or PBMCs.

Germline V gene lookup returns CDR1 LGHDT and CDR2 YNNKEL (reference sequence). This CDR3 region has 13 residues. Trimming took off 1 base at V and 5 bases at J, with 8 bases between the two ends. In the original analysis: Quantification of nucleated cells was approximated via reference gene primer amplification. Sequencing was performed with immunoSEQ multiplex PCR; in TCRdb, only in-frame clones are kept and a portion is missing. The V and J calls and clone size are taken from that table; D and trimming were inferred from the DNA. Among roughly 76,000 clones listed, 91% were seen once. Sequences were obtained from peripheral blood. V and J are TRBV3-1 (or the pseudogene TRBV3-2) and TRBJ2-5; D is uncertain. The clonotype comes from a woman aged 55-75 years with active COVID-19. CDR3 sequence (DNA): TGTGCCAGCAGCCAAGCCCTACTGGAGACCCAGTACTTC. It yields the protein CASSQALLETQYF.